One T cell receptor (beta chain) is described in this entry. Only in-frame clones appear in the TCRdb table, and some are missing; sequencing was by immunoSEQ multiplex PCR. The table includes about a million clones, about 80% detected once. This specimen belongs to a study of shared clonotypes between healthy human individuals. The sample comprised memory CD4+ T cells sorted from blood. Noted subset: CD45RA-negative fraction. The receptor's source is a man aged 18 to 29 in good health.

The CDR3 DNA sequence: TGTGCCAGCAGTGATCGCACCCGTTCCTATGGCTACACCTTC. This encodes CASSDRTRSYGYTF. The rearrangement links TRBV6-1 to TRBJ1-2; no reliable D call. V shed 3 bases and J shed 4 bases, with 12 bases lying between them. CDR3 length: 14 residues. CDR1 MNHNS and CDR2 SASEGT come from the germline V gene.